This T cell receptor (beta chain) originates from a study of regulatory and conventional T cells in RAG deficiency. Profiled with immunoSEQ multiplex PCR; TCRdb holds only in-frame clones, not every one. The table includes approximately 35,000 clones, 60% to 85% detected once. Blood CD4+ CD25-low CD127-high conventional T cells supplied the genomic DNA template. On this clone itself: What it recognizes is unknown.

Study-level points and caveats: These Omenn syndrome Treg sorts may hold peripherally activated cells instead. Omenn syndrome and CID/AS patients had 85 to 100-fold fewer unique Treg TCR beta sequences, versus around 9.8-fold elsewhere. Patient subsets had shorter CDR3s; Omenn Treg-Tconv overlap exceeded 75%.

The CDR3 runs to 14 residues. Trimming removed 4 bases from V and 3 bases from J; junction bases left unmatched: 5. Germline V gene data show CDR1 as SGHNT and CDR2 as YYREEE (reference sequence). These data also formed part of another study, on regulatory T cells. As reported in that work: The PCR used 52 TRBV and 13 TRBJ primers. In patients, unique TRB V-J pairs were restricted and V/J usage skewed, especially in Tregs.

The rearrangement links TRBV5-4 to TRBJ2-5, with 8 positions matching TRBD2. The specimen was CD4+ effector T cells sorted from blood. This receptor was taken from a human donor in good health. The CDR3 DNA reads TGTGCCAGCAGCGCGCGGCGGGGGGAAGAGACCCAGTACTTC. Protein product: CASSARRGEETQYF.